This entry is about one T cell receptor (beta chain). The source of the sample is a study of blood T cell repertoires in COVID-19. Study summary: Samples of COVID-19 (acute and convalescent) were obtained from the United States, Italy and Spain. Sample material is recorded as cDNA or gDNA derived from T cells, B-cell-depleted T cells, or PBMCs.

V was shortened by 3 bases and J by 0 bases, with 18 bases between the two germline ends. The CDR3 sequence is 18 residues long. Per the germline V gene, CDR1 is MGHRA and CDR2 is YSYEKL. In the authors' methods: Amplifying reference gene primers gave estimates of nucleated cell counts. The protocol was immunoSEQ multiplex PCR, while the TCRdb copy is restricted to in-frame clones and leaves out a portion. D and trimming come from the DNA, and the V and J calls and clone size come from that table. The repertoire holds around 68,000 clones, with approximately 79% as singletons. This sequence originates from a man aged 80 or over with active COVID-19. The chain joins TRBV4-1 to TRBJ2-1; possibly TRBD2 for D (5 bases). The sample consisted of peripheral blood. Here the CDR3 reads CASSHVTRGRSSYNEQFF. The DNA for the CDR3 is TGCGCCAGCAGCCATGTAACCCGGGGAAGGAGCTCCTACAATGAGCAGTTCTTC.